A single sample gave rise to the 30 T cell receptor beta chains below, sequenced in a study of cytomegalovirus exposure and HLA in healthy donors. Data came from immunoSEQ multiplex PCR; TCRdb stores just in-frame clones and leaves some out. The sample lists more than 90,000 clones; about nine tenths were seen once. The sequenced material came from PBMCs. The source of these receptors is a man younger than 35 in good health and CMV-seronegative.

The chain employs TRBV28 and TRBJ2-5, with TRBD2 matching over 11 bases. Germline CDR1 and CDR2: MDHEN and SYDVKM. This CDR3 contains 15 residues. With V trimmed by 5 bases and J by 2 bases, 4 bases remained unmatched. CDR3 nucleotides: TGTGCCAGCAGTAAACGACTAGCGGGACAAGAGACCCAGTACTTC. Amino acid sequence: CASSKRLAGQETQYF. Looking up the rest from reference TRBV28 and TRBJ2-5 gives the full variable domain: DVKVTQSSRYLVKRTGEKVFLECVQDMDHENMFWYRQDPGLGLRLIYFSYDVKMKEKGDIPEGYSVSREKKERFSLILESASTNQTSMYLCASSKRLAGQETQYFGPGTRLLVL.

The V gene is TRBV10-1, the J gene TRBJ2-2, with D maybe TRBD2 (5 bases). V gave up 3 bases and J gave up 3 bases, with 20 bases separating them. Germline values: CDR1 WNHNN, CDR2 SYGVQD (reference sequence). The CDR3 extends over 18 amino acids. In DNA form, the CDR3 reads TGCGCCAGCAGTGACCATGGATTAGGAGGCGTCGACACCGGGGAGCTGTTTTTT. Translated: CASSDHGLGGVDTGELFF.

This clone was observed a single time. As DNA, the CDR3 is TGCAGCGTTTCTTCCCTGAACACTGAAGCTTTCTTT. It yields the protein CSVSSLNTEAFF. This chain links TRBV29-1 with TRBJ1-1; D not resolved. Per the germline V gene, CDR1 is SQVTM and CDR2 is ANQGSEA. V lost 5 bases and J 0 bases, leaving 7 bases between the germline ends. This CDR3 comprises 12 residues.

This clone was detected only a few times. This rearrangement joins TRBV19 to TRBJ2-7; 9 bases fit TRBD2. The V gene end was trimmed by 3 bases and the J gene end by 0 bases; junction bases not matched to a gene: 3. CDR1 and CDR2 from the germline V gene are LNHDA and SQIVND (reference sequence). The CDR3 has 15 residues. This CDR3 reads CASSILAGPSYEQYF. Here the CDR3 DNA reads TGTGCCAGTAGTATTCTAGCGGGACCCTCCTACGAGCAGTACTTC.

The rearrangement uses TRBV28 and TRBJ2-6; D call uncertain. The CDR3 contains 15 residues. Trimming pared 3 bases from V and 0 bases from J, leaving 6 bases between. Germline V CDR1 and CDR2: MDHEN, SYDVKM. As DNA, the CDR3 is TGTGCCAGCAGTTTTCAACACTCTGGGGCCAACGTCCTGACTTTC. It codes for CASSFQHSGANVLTF.

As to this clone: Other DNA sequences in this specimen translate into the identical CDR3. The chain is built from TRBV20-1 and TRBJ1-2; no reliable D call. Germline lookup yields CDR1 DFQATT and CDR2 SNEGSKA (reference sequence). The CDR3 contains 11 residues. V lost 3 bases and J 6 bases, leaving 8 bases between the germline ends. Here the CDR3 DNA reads TGCAGTGCTAGCCGCGGGAATGGCTACACCTTC. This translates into CSASRGNGYTF.

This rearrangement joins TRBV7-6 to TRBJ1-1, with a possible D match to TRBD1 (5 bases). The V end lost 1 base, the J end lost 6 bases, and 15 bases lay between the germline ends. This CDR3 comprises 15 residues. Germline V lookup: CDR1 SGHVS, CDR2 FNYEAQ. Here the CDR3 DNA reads TGTGCCAGCAGCTTAGTTGCTCAGGGAATCGCTGAAGCTTTCTTT. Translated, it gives CASSLVAQGIAEAFF. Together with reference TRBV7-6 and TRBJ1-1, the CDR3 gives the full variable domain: GAGVSQSPRYKVTKRGQDVALRCDPISGHVSLYWYRQALGQGPEFLTYFNYEAQQDKSGLPNDRFSAERPEGSISTLTIQRTEQRDSAMYRCASSLVAQGIAEAFFGQGTRLTVV.

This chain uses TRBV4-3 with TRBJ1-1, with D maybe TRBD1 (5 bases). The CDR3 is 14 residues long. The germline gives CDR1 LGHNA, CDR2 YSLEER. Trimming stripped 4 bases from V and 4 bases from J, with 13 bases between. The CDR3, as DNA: TGCGCCAGCAGCCGCTCGACGGGGGTCACTGAAGCTTTCTTT. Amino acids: CASSRSTGVTEAFF.

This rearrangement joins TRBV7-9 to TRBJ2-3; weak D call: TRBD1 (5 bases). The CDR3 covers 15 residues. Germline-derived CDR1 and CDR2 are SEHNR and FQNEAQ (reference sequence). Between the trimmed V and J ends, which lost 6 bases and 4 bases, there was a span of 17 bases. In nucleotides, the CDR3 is TGTGCCAGCAGAGGGCCTCTTCAGGGCCCAGATACGCAGTATTTT. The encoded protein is CASRGPLQGPDTQYF.

The CDR3 DNA is TGTGCCAGCAGTGGAGGGACAGGGGGCGCAAGGGGCTACACCTTC. Protein product: CASSGGTGGARGYTF. The rearrangement links TRBV6-1 to TRBJ1-2, with 12 nucleotides matching TRBD1. CDR3 length: 15 residues. After removal of 4 bases from V and 8 bases from J, the junction contained 8 bases not matched to a gene. Germline V gene data show CDR1 as MNHNS and CDR2 as SASEGT.

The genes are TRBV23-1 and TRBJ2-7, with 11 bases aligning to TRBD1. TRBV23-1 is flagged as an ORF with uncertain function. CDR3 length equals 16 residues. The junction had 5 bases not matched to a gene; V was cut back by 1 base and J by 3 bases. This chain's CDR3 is CASSQYSGTGGYEQYF. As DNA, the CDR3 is TGCGCCAGCAGTCAATATTCCGGGACAGGGGGCTACGAGCAGTACTTC.

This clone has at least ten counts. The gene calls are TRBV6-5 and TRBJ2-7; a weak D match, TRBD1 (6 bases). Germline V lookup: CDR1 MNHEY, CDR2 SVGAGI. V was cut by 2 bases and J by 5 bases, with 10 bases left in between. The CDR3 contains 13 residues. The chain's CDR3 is CASSYQGPNEQYF. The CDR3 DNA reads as TGTGCCAGCAGTTACCAGGGGCCTAACGAGCAGTACTTC.

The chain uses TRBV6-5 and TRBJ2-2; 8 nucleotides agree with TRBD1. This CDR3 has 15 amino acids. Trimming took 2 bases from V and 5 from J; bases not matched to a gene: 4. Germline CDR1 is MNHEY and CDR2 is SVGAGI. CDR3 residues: CASSYGRGRTGELFF. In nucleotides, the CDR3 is TGTGCCAGCAGTTACGGCAGGGGGCGAACCGGGGAGCTGTTTTTT.

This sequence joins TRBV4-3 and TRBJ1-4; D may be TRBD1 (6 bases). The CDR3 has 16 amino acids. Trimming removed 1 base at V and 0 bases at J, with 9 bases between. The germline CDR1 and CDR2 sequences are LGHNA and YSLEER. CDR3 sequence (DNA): TGCGCCAGCAGCCAAGCCAGGGGACCAACTAATGAAAAACTGTTTTTT. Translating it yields CASSQARGPTNEKLFF.

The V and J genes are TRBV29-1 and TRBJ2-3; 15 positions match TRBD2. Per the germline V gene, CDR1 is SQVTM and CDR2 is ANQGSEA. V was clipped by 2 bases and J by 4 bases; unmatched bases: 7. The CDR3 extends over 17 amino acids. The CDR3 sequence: CSVEYGTSGRKADTQYF. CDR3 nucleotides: TGCAGCGTTGAATATGGGACTAGCGGGAGGAAGGCAGATACGCAGTATTTT.

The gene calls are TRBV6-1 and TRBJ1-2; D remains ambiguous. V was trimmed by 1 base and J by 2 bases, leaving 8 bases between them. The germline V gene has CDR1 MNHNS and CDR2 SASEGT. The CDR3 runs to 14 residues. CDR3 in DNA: TGTGCCAGCAGTGAAGTGGAACAGAACTATGGCTACACCTTC. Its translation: CASSEVEQNYGYTF.

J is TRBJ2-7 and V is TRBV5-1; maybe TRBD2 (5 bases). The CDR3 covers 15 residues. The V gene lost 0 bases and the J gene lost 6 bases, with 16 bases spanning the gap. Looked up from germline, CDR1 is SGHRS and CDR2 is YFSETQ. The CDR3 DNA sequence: TGCGCCAGCAGCTTGGGGGCCCGACTAAGCGGCGAGCAGTACTTC. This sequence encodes CASSLGARLSGEQYF.

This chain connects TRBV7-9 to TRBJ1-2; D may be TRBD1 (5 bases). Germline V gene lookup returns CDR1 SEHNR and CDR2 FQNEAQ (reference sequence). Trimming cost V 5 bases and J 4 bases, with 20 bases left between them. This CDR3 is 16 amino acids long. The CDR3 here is CASSPTMDQGLYGYTF. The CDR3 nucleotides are TGTGCCAGCAGCCCCACTATGGACCAGGGACTCTATGGCTACACCTTC.

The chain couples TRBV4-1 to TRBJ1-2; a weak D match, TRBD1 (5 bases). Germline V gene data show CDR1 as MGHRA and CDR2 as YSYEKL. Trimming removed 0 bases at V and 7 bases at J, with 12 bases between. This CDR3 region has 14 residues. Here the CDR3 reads CASSQELAGSGYTF. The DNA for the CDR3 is TGCGCCAGCAGCCAAGAGCTTGCAGGGTCTGGCTACACCTTC.

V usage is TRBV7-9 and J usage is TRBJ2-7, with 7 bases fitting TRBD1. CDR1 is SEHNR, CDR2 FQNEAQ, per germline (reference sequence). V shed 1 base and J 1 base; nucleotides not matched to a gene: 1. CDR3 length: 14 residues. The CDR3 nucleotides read TGTGCCAGCAGCTTAGACAGGGGATCCTACGAGCAGTACTTC. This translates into CASSLDRGSYEQYF.

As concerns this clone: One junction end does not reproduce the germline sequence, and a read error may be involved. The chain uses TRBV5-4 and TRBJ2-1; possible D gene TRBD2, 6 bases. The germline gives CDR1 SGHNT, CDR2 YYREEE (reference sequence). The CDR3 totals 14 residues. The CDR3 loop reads CASSNRDSHNEQFF. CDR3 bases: TGTGCCAGCAGCAACCGGGACTCCCACAATGAGCAGTTCTTC.

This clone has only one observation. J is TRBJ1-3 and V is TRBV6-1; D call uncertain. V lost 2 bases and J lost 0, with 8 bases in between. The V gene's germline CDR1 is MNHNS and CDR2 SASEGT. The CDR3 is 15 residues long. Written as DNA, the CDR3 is TGTGCCAGCAGTGAAATCGGCGGCTCTGGAAACACCATATATTTT. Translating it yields CASSEIGGSGNTIYF.

The CDR3 nucleotides read TGTGCCAGCAGCTTAGTTTTGCGGCTAGCGGGAGAGATTGAGCTGTTTTTT. It specifies CASSLVLRLAGEIELFF. The chain employs TRBV11-3 and TRBJ2-2, with 10 bases that match TRBD2. The germline CDR1 and CDR2 sequences are SGHNT and YENEEA. V lost 1 base and J lost 11; bases outside the gene matches: 13. The CDR3 runs 17 residues.

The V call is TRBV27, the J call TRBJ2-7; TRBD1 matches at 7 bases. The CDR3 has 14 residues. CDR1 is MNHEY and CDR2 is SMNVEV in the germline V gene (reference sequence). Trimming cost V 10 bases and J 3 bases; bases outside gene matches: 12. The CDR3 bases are TGTGCCACCGCCCTGGACAGGACTGACTACGAGCAGTACTTC. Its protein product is CATALDRTDYEQYF.

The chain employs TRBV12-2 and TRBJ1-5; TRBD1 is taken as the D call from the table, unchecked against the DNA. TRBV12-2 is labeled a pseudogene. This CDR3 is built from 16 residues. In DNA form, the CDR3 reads TGTGCAAGTCGCTTAGCCCGCACAGGGGACAATCAGCCCCAGCATTTT. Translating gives CASRLARTGDNQPQHF.

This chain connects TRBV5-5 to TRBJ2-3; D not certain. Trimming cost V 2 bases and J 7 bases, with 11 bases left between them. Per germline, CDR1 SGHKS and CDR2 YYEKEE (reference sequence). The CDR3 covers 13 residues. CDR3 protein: CASSLAGFYTQYF. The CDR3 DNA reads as TGTGCCAGCAGCTTAGCCGGTTTCTATACGCAGTATTTT.

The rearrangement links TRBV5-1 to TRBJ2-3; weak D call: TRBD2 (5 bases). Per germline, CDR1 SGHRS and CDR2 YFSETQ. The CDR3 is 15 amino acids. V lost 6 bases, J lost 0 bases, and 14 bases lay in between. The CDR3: CASTPLGGSTDTQYF. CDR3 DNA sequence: TGCGCCAGCACCCCTCTGGGCGGGAGCACAGATACGCAGTATTTT.

The CDR3 reads CASSAGVQTTNEKLFF. DNA of the CDR3: TGTGCCAGCAGCGCGGGGGTGCAGACAACTAATGAAAAACTGTTTTTT. This chain connects TRBV9 to TRBJ1-4; tentatively, D is TRBD1 (5 bases). Trimming removed 3 bases at V and 0 bases at J, with 12 bases between. Germline V gene data show CDR1 as SGDLS and CDR2 as YYNGEE. This CDR3 contains 16 residues. The full variable domain, with the rest looked up from reference TRBV9 and TRBJ1-4, is DSGVTQTPKHLITATGQRVTLRCSPRSGDLSVYWYQQSLDQGLQFLIQYYNGEERAKGNILERFSAQQFPDLHSELNLSSLELGDSALYFCASSAGVQTTNEKLFFGSGTQLSVL.

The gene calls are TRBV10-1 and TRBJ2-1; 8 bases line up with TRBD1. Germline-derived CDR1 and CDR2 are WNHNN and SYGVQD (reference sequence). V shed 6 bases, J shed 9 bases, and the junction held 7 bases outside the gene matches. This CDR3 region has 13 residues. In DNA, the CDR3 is TGCGCCAGCAGGGACAGGGATACAAGTGAGCAGTTCTTC. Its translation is CASRDRDTSEQFF.

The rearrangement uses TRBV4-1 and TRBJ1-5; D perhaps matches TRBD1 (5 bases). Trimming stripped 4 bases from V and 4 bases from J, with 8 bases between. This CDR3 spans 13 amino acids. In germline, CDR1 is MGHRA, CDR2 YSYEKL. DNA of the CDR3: TGCGCCAGCAGCCTAGACAGAAATCAGCCCCAGCATTTT. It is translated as CASSLDRNQPQHF.